One T cell receptor (beta chain) is described in this entry. TCRdb re-called the 5' RACE reads, yielding one record per CDR3 amino acid sequence without DNA. Its table records 300,000 to 500,000 distinct CDR3 sequences. This sample is part of a study of T cells expressing NK-cell markers. The CDR3 loop spans 12 amino acids. The chain uses TRBV12-3 or TRBV12-4 and TRBJ2-2; there is no DNA to check the TCRdb D call of TRBD2. This TCR came from a woman between 45 and 65 years old in good health. The material sequenced was blood T cells: a sorted CD56 or NKG2C T cell subset, CD4+ or CD8+ T cells, or bulk PBMC T cells (not recorded which). CDR3 in amino acids: CASRLVTGELFF.